One sample yielded the 3 T cell receptor beta chains listed below, sequenced in a study of response to subunit inactivated influenza vaccine. Via MiXCR, TCRdb re-called the RT-PCR reads, giving one row per CDR3 protein. The sample contains 200,000 to 250,000 distinct CDR3 sequences, roughly an eighth of which appear only once. The source was non-naive T cells sorted from PBMCs, collected 14 to 15 days before vaccination. These receptors came from a man in his fifties who received an inactivated influenza vaccine.

This clonotype was detected a few times. The rearrangement uses TRBV5-1 and TRBJ1-4; TRBD1 matches 10 bases. Unmatched junction bases numbered 12, after V lost 0 bases and J lost 13 bases. This CDR3 contains 16 residues. Germline V gene lookup returns CDR1 SGHRS and CDR2 YFSETQ. CDR3 in amino acids: CASSLAPGQGTSGLFF. CDR3 DNA sequence: TGCGCCAGCAGCTTGGCCCCGGGACAGGGGACCTCTGGACTGTTTTTT.

This clonotype has at least ten counts. V gene TRBV10-2 combines with J gene TRBJ2-1; D may be TRBD2 (7 bases). Germline loops: CDR1 WSHSY, CDR2 SAAADI. Trimming removed 2 bases at V and 7 bases at J, with 18 bases between. CDR3 size: 16 residues. For the CDR3, the DNA is TGCGCCAGCAGTGAGATTGGGGGGGCGATCTATAATGAGCAGTTCTTC. As protein: CASSEIGGAIYNEQFF.

In the case of this clonotype: This may stem from a read error, because a much larger clone lies one nucleotide away. This sequence joins TRBV6-1 and TRBJ2-1, with 10 bases identical to TRBD2. This CDR3 has 15 amino acids. The germline CDR1 and CDR2 sequences are MNHNS and SASEGT. Trimming cost V 9 bases and J 5 bases; bases outside gene matches: 10. CDR3 amino acids: CARRSSGLAHNEQFF. As DNA, the CDR3 is TGTGCCAGACGGTCCTCGGGACTAGCGCACAATGAGCAGTTCTTC.